The 6 T cell receptor beta chains below were found in one sample sequenced in a study of blood T cell repertoires in COVID-19. Measured with immunoSEQ multiplex PCR; TCRdb has only the in-frame clones, and not every one. The sample has fewer than 40,000 clones, around 85% seen once. Specimen: peripheral blood. Receptors were obtained from a woman older than 75 with active or convalescent COVID-19.

This chain links TRBV19 with TRBJ1-1, with 8 positions matching TRBD1. The V and J ends lost 3 bases and 4 bases, in that order; junction bases with no gene match: 16. The length of the CDR3 is 18 residues. The germline gives CDR1 LNHDA, CDR2 SQIVND (reference sequence). CDR3 DNA sequence: TGTGCCAGTAGTATGCGCCTCCTCCAGGGGGCTCTGGGCACTGAAGCTTTCTTT. It is translated as CASSMRLLQGALGTEAFF.

This chain links TRBV18 with TRBJ1-2; TRBD1 aligns across 9 bases. Germline trimming cut 0 bases from V and 8 bases from J; bases unmatched to any gene: 7. The germline V gene encodes CDR1 KGHSH and CDR2 LQKENI. This CDR3 is 15 amino acids long. CDR3: CASSPPRRGTGGYTF. DNA for the CDR3: TGTGCCAGCTCACCACCGCGTAGAGGGACAGGGGGCTACACCTTC.

This clone was observed a single time. This chain links TRBV11-2 with TRBJ2-3; D might be TRBD2 (5 bases). The CDR3 extends over 16 amino acids. V lost 2 bases to trimming and J lost 0 bases, with 12 bases between them. CDR1 is SGHAT, CDR2 FQNNGV, per germline. CDR3 loop: CASSLRAGGSTDTQYF. The CDR3 DNA reads TGTGCCAGCAGCTTACGGGCGGGTGGGAGCACAGATACGCAGTATTTT. Variable domain in full (rest from reference TRBV11-2 and TRBJ2-3): EAGVAQSPRYKIIEKRQSVAFWCNPISGHATLYWYQQILGQGPKLLIQFQNNGVVDDSQLPKDRFSAERLKGVDSTLKIQPAKLEDSAVYLCASSLRAGGSTDTQYFGPGTRLTVL.

The chain couples TRBV28 to TRBJ1-2; the D gene is possibly TRBD1 (5 bases). The CDR3 contains 11 residues. CDR1 MDHEN and CDR2 SYDVKM come from the germline V gene. The V end was cut by 8 bases, the J end by 7 bases, with 11 bases between. For the CDR3, the DNA is TGTGCCAGCGGCGCAGGGTTTGGCTACACCTTC. Protein product: CASGAGFGYTF.

The rearrangement joins TRBV5-1 to TRBJ2-5; D gene uncertain. Germline loops: CDR1 SGHRS, CDR2 YFSETQ. Trimming removed 1 base from V and 2 bases from J, with 12 bases in between. This CDR3 is built from 15 residues. CDR3 protein: CASSLLGFGQETQYF. For the CDR3, the DNA is TGCGCCAGCAGCTTGCTTGGATTCGGGCAAGAGACCCAGTACTTC.

This clone was counted between two and nine times. V usage is TRBV7-6 and J usage is TRBJ1-4, with TRBD1 matching 10 bases. CDR3 length: 15 residues. Germline CDR1 reads SGHVS; CDR2 reads FNYEAQ. With V trimmed by 5 bases and J by 7 bases, 7 bases remained unmatched. The CDR3 bases are TGTGCCAGCAGCAGGGACAGGGGAGATGGTGAAAAACTGTTTTTT. Translating gives CASSRDRGDGEKLFF. Complete variable domain (other parts from reference TRBV7-6 and TRBJ1-4): GAGVSQSPRYKVTKRGQDVALRCDPISGHVSLYWYRQALGQGPEFLTYFNYEAQQDKSGLPNDRFSAERPEGSISTLTIQRTEQRDSAMYRCASSRDRGDGEKLFFGSGTQLSVL.